This T cell receptor beta chain was retrieved from a study of OX40 agonist ivuxolimab in advanced cancers. Study-level background: Aged about 23 to 90 with a mean of approximately 57 years, they were around 79% male.

Sequencing used immunoSEQ multiplex PCR; TCRdb keeps in-frame clones, though not all of them. In the table there are about 80,000 clones, about 85% of which are singletons. Germline CDR1 reads SGDLS; CDR2 reads YYNGEE. The CDR3 runs 13 residues. Trimming cost V 2 bases and J 8 bases, with 13 bases left between them. This TCR derives from an adult with an advanced solid tumor such as melanoma, head and neck, liver or kidney cancer. This sequence joins TRBV9 and TRBJ1-2; D may be TRBD1 (6 bases). The sample consisted of CD4+ or CD8+ T cells sorted from blood, taken in a trial of the OX40 agonist ivuxolimab. The CDR3: CASSVGGPGGYTF. As DNA, the CDR3 is TGTGCCAGCAGCGTTGGGGGGCCTGGAGGCTACACCTTC. Drawing the rest from reference TRBV9 and TRBJ1-2, the complete variable domain is DSGVTQTPKHLITATGQRVTLRCSPRSGDLSVYWYQQSLDQGLQFLIQYYNGEERAKGNILERFSAQQFPDLHSELNLSSLELGDSALYFCASSVGGPGGYTFGSGTRLTVV.